This TCR beta chain is drawn from a study of T cell repertoires in ileal Crohn's disease. The assay was immunoSEQ multiplex PCR, and TCRdb's table has in-frame clones only and misses some. The sample has 5,000 to 5,500 clones; over 70% are singletons. V was clipped by 2 bases and J by 4 bases, with 11 bases between them. This CDR3 contains 15 residues. The germline CDR1 and CDR2 sequences are MNHEY and SMNVEV (reference sequence). The genes are TRBV27 and TRBJ2-2; D unresolved. The sequencing input was ileal tissue. The TCR was taken from an adult with Crohn's disease. CDR3 coding DNA: TGTGCCAGCAGTTTAGATAGACGGAGCACCGGGGAGCTGTTTTTT. Protein: CASSLDRRSTGELFF.